This TCR beta chain was sequenced in a study of STAT5B mutations in CD4+ large granular lymphocyte leukemia. Overall study findings and caveats: Main leukemic clonotypes were patient-specific, but about 26% appeared at low frequency elsewhere.

The V and J ends lost 6 bases and 4 bases respectively, with 17 bases between them. CDR3 size: 15 residues. Per the germline V gene, CDR1 is LNHDA and CDR2 is SQIVND (reference sequence). In the study's own analysis: A productive frequency of 2.59 x 10-5 was the lowest detectable. Measured with immunoSEQ multiplex PCR; TCRdb has only the in-frame clones, and not every one. The V and J calls and clone size come from that table; D and trimming were worked out from the DNA. The sample records tens of thousands of clones, 81% being singletons. With respect to this clone: Its antigen remains unknown.

This TCR derives from a human donor in good health. The sample was CD4+ T cells from blood buffy coats. The chain links TRBV19 to TRBJ2-3; tentative D call: TRBD1 (5 bases). CDR3 in amino acids: CASRFSRAASDTQYF. The DNA of the CDR3 is TGTGCCAGTAGATTCAGCAGGGCGGCATCAGATACGCAGTATTTT.